These T cell receptor beta chains were read from a single sample in a study of PD-L1 blockade in urothelial cancer. The assay was immunoSEQ multiplex PCR, and TCRdb's table has in-frame clones only and misses some. The top ten clones hold roughly 18% of a sample with 41,000 or so clones, approximately 80% of them seen once. The sample here was PBMCs, taken around atezolizumab (anti-PD-L1) treatment. The receptors were sampled from a man aged 60 to 75 with urothelial cancer. The CDR3 runs from the conserved cysteine through the conserved F or W. The D gene is left open where the match is weak. Clone sizes are given selectively: once, few, many, or a class where the clone is expanded.

TRBJ1-4,.,.,TRBV2,CASRSGGKLFF,TGTGCCAGCAGGTCGGGGGGAAAACTGTTTTTT
TRBJ2-3,.,TRBD2,TRBV7-9,CASSGPKAGGPDTQYF,TGTGCCAGCAGCGGCCCCAAAGCGGGGGGGCCAGATACGCAGTATTTT
TRBJ2-3,.,TRBD1,TRBV6-5,CASSYSGDRGTDTQYF,TGTGCCAGCAGTTACTCGGGGGACAGGGGGACAGATACGCAGTATTTT
TRBJ2-7,.,.,TRBV19,CASRPSGLASYEQYF,TGTGCCAGTAGACCCTCGGGTCTAGCTTCCTACGAGCAGTACTTC
TRBJ2-1,.,TRBD2,TRBV27,CASSRDRGLAGRDEQFF,TGTGCCAGCAGCCGGGACAGGGGACTAGCGGGGAGGGATGAGCAGTTCTTC
TRBJ2-7,.,TRBD1,TRBV14,CASQGDSRTEQYF,TGTGCCAGCCAGGGGGACAGCCGGACCGAGCAGTACTTC
TRBJ2-3,.,TRBD2,TRBV5-1,CASSLVGGADTQYF,TGCGCCAGCAGCTTAGTGGGGGGGGCAGATACGCAGTATTTT
TRBJ2-1,.,TRBD1,TRBV19,CASSVGQLFLYNEQFF,TGTGCCAGTAGTGTGGGACAGTTGTTTCTCTACAATGAGCAGTTCTTC
TRBJ2-3,.,TRBD2,TRBV5-4,CASSTRLAGGLDTQYF,TGTGCCAGCAGCACGCGACTAGCGGGGGGGCTAGATACGCAGTATTTT
TRBJ1-1,.,.,TRBV5-6,CASSQSRGYTEAFF,TGTGCCAGCAGCCAGTCAAGGGGGTACACTGAAGCTTTCTTT
TRBJ2-5,.,TRBD1,TRBV13,CASSSSLRGDRGETQYF,TGTGCCAGCAGCTCCTCACTTAGAGGGGACAGGGGGGAGACCCAGTACTTC
TRBJ1-6,few,TRBD1,TRBV9,CASSPGDRGLSPLHF,TGTGCCAGCAGCCCTGGGGACAGGGGGCTTTCACCCCTCCACTTT
TRBJ1-6,few,.,TRBV19,CASSLTENSPLHF,TGTGCCAGTAGTCTAACAGAGAATTCACCCCTCCACTTT
TRBJ1-2,.,.,TRBV6-5,CASSHHREMGWGYTF,TGTGCCAGCAGTCACCACCGGGAGATGGGTTGGGGCTACACCTTC
TRBJ1-2,.,TRBD1,TRBV7-2,CASSHWDSPNYGYTF,TGTGCCAGCAGCCACTGGGACAGCCCTAACTATGGCTACACCTTC
TRBJ2-7,.,TRBD2,TRBV18,CASSPLGTSGVPYEQYF,TGTGCCAGCTCACCACTGGGGACTAGCGGGGTCCCCTACGAGCAGTACTTC
TRBJ2-7,.,TRBD2,TRBV5-6,CASSPGGGPSGYEQYF,TGTGCCAGCAGCCCCGGGGGGGGGCCCTCTGGGTACGAGCAGTACTTC
TRBJ1-2,.,TRBD1,TRBV11-2,CASSLPPQGADGYTF,TGTGCCAGCAGCTTACCCCCACAGGGGGCGGATGGCTACACCTTC
TRBJ2-5,.,.,TRBV9,CASGGWTIRETQYF,TGTGCCAGCGGGGGGTGGACAATTAGAGAGACCCAGTACTTC
TRBJ1-1,few,.,TRBV20-1,CSAMSRAEAFF,TGCAGTGCTATGAGCCGGGCTGAAGCTTTCTTT
TRBJ2-1,.,TRBD2,TRBV20-1,CSASRGLGEFF,TGCAGTGCTTCCCGGGGACTAGGAGAGTTCTTC
TRBJ1-3,once,.,TRBV28,CASKTGLRDTIYF,TGTGCCAGCAAAACAGGGCTTAGGGACACCATATATTTT
TRBJ1-6,.,.,TRBV9,CASSVEAGRSPLHF,TGTGCCAGCAGCGTAGAGGCAGGGAGGTCACCCCTCCACTTT
TRBJ2-7,.,TRBD1,TRBV7-2,CASSFRQGNVEYF,TGTGCCAGCAGCTTCCGACAGGGAAATGTGGAGTACTTC
TRBJ1-2,few,.,TRBV7-8,CASSLARRFDYGYTF,TGTGCCAGCAGCTTAGCTAGGAGGTTTGACTATGGCTACACCTTC
TRBJ1-2,.,.,TRBV10-3,CAISESSGLVYGYTF,TGTGCCATCAGTGAGTCTTCAGGGTTGGTCTATGGCTACACCTTC
TRBJ2-1,.,TRBD2,TRBV11-1,CASSFFSGGSYNEQFF,TGTGCCAGCAGCTTCTTTAGCGGGGGCTCCTACAATGAGCAGTTCTTC
TRBJ1-5,.,.,TRBV7-8,CASSLFGRGSNQPQHF,TGTGCCAGCAGCTTATTTGGCAGGGGTAGCAATCAGCCCCAGCATTTT
TRBJ2-5,.,.,TRBV18,CASSPRRDGETQYF,TGTGCCAGCTCACCACGGCGGGACGGGGAGACCCAGTACTTC